The clone carrying this T cell receptor (beta chain) has a count of ten or more. The antigen is unknown. CDR3 length equals 17 residues. Deletions cut 4 bases from V and 1 base from J, with 15 bases between. Germline V gives CDR1 KGHDR, CDR2 SFDVKD. Making TCR cDNA involved 5'RACE template switching, which added UMIs and a universal primer site. TCRdb passed the 5' RACE reads through MiXCR, listing each CDR3 protein once. The sample consists of approximately 110,000 distinct CDR3 sequences, more than 6% of them appearing once. These data are taken from a study of T cells after yellow fever vaccination. In the study overall: The authors prepared low-cell-number fractions using SMART-Seq v4 Ultra Low Input.

The study, taken as a whole, reports: Most clones from primary vaccination were detected again post-booster (about 95% CD4, about 88% CD8).

The V and J genes are TRBV24-1 and TRBJ2-2; D remains unclear. The source is a man aged 18 to 30 who received the YFV17D yellow fever vaccine. Sequenced here: CD4+ T cells sorted from PBMCs, sampled 10 days after the first yellow fever vaccination. The CDR3 nucleotides are TGTGCCACCAGTGACTCCGCTGGAAGGGTGAACACCGGGGAGCTGTTTTTT. It codes for CATSDSAGRVNTGELFF.